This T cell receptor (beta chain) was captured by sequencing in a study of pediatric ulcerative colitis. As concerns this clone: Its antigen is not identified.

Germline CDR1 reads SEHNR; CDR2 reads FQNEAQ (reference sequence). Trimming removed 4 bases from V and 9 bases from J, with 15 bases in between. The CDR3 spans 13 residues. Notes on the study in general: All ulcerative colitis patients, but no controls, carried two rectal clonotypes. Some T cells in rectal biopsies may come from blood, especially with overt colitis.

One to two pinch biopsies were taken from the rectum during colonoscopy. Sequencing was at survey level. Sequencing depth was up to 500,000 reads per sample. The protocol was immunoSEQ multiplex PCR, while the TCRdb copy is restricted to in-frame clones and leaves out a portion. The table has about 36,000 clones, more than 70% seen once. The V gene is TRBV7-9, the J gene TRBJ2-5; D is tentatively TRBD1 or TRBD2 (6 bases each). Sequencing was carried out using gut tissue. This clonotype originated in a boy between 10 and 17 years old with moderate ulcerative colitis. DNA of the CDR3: TGTGCCAGCAGCTACGACTCGGAGGGGGCCCAGTACTTC. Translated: CASSYDSEGAQYF.